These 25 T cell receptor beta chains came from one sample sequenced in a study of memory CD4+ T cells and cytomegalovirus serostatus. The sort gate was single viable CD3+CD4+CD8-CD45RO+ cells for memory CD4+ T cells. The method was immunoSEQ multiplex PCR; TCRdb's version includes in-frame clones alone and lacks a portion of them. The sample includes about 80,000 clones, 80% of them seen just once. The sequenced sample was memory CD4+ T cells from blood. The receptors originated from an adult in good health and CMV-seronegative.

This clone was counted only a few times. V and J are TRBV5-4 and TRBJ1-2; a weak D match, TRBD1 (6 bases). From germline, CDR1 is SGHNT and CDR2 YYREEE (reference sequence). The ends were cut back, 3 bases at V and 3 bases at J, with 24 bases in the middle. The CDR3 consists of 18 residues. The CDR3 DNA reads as TGTGCCAGCAGCTGGTGGGGCATGCCGGGGGCGCGGGACTATGGCTACACCTTC. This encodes CASSWWGMPGARDYGYTF.

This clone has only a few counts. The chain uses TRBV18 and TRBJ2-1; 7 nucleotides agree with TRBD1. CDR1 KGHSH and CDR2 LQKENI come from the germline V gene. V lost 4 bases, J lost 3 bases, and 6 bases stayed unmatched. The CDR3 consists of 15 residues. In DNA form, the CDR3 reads TGTGCCAGCTCACAGAGGGACAGCAGCTACAATGAGCAGTTCTTC. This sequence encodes CASSQRDSSYNEQFF.

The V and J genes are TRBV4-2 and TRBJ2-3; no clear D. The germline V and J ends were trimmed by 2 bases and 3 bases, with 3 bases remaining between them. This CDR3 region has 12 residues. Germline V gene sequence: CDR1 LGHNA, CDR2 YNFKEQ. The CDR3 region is CASSQSTDTQYF. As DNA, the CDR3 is TGTGCCAGCAGCCAAAGTACAGATACGCAGTATTTT.

Written as DNA, the CDR3 is TGTGCCAGCAGTGATGGAGGGACGAATATTGGGGAGACCCAGTACTTC. It is translated as CASSDGGTNIGETQYF. The chain couples TRBV6-1 to TRBJ2-5, with D possibly TRBD2 on 6 matching bases. From germline, CDR1 is MNHNS and CDR2 SASEGT. The CDR3 runs 16 residues. V lost 3 bases to trimming and J lost 5 bases, with 19 bases between them.

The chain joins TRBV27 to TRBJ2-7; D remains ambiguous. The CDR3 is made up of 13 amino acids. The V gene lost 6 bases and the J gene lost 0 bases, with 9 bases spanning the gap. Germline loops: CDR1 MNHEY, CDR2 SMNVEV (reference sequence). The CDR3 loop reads CASRIGYSYEQYF. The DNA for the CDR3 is TGTGCCAGCAGAATAGGGTACTCCTACGAGCAGTACTTC.

The CDR3 reads CASSIPTGTDTQYF. CDR3 coding DNA: TGTGCCAGCAGCATTCCTACAGGGACAGATACGCAGTATTTT. The J gene is TRBJ2-3, the V gene TRBV7-2; TRBD1 might be the D (6 bases). V was trimmed by 5 bases and J by 3 bases, leaving 12 bases between them. The CDR3 has 14 residues. The germline V gene has CDR1 SGHTA and CDR2 FQGNSA.

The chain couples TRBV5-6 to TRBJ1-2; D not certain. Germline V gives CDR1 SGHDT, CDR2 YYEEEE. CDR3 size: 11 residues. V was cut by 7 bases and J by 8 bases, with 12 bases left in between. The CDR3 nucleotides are TGTGCCAGCGGCCTAGATCTGGGCTACACCTTC. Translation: CASGLDLGYTF.

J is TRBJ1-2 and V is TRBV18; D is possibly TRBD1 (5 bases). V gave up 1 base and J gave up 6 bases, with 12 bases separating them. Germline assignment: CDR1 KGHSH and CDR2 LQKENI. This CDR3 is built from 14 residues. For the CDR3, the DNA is TGTGCCAGCTCACCACGGTCAGGGTGGGATGGCTACACCTTC. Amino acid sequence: CASSPRSGWDGYTF.

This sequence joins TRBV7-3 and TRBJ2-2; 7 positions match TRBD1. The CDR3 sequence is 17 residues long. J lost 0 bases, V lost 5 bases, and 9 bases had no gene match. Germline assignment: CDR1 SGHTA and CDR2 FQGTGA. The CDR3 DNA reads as TGTGCCAGCAGCCCAAACCGACAGGGAACGAACACCGGGGAGCTGTTTTTT. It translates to CASSPNRQGTNTGELFF.

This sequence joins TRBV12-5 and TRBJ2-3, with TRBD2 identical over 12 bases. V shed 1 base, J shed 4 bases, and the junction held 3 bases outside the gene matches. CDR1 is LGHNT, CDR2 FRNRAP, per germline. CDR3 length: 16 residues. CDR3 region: CASGLGGTSGPDTQYF. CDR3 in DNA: TGTGCTAGTGGTTTGGGAGGGACTAGCGGGCCAGATACGCAGTATTTT.

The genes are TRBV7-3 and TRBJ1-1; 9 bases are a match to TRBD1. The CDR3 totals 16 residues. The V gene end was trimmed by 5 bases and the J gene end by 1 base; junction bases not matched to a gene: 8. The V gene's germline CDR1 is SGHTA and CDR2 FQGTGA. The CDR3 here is CASSVTGGQPNTEAFF. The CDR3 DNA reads TGTGCCAGCAGCGTTACAGGGGGCCAGCCGAACACTGAAGCTTTCTTT.

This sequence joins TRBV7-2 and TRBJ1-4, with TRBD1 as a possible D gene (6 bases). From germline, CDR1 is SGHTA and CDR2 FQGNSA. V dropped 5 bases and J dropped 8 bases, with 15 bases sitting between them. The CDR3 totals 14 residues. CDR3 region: CASSVGGGREKLFF. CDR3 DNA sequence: TGTGCCAGCAGCGTAGGAGGGGGGCGGGAAAAACTGTTTTTT.

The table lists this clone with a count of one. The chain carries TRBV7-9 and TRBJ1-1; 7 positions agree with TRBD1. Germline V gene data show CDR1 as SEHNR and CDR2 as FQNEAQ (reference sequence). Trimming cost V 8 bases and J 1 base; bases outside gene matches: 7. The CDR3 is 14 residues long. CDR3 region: CASDRALGNTEAFF. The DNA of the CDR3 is TGTGCCAGCGACAGGGCTCTGGGGAACACTGAAGCTTTCTTT.

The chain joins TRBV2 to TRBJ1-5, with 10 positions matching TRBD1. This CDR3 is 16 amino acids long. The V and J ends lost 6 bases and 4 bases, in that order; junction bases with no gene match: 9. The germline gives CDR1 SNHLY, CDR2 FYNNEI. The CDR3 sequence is CASSIMDRGWNQPQHF. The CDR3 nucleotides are TGTGCCAGCAGCATCATGGACAGGGGGTGGAATCAGCCCCAGCATTTT.

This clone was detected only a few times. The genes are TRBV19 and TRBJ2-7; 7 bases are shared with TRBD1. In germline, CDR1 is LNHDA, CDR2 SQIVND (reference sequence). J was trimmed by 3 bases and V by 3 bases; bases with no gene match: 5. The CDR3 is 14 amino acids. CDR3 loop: CASSIGTAIYEQYF. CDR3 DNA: TGTGCCAGTAGTATCGGGACAGCGATCTACGAGCAGTACTTC.

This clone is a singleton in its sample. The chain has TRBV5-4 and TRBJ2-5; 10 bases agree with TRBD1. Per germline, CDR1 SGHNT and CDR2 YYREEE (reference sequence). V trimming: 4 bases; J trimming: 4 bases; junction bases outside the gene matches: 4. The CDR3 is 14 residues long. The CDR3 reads CASSRQGAGETQYF. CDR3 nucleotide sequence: TGTGCCAGCAGCCGACAGGGGGCTGGAGAGACCCAGTACTTC.

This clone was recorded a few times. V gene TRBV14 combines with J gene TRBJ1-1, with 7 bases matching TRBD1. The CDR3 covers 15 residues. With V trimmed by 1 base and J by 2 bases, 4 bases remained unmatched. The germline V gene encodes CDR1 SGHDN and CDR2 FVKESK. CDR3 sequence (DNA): TGTGCCAGCAGCCAAGTGCCAGGGGGAAACACTGAAGCTTTCTTT. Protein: CASSQVPGGNTEAFF.

The CDR3 spells CASSEGGVGETQYF. The CDR3 nucleotides are TGTGCCAGCAGTGAAGGGGGGGTGGGAGAGACCCAGTACTTC. The chain recombines TRBV25-1 with TRBJ2-5, with TRBD2 identical over 7 bases. Germline CDR1 MGHDK, CDR2 SYGVNS. The length of the CDR3 is 14 residues. J gave up 4 bases and V 2 bases, and 4 bases lay outside the gene matches.

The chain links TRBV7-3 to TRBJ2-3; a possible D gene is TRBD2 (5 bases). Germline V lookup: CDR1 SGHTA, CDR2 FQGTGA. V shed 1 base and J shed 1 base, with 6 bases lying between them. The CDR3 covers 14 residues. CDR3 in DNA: TGTGCCAGCAGCTTAAACGGGGGCACAGATACGCAGTATTTT. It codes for CASSLNGGTDTQYF.

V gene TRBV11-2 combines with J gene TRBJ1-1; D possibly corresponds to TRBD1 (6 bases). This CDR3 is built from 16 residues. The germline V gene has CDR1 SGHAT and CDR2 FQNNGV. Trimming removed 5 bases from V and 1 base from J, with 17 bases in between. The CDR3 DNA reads TGTGCCAGCAGCGACAGCTACAGGGTTAAGAACACTGAAGCTTTCTTT. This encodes CASSDSYRVKNTEAFF.

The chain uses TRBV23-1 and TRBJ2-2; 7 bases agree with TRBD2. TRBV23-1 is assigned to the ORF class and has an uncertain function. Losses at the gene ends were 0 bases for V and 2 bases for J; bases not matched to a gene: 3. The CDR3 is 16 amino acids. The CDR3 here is CASSQSRGDNTGELFF. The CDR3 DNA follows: TGCGCCAGCAGTCAATCCCGGGGGGACAACACCGGGGAGCTGTTTTTT.

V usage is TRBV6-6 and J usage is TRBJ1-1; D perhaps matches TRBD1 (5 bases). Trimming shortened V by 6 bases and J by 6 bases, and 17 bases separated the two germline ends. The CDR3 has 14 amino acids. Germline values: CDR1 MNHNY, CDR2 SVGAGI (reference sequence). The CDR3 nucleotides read TGTGCCAGCAGCCCCGGGGGAGGGTCGGCTGAAGCTTTCTTT. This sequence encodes CASSPGGGSAEAFF.

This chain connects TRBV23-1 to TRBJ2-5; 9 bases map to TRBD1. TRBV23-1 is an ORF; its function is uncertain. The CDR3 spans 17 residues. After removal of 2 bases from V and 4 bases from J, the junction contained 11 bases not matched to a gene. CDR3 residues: CASSQLTGTGRGETQYF. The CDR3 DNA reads TGCGCCAGCAGTCAACTTACCGGGACAGGGAGAGGAGAGACCCAGTACTTC.

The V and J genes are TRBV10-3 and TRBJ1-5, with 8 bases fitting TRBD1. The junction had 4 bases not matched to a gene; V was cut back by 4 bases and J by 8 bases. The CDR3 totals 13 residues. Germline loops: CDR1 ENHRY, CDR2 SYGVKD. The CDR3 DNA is TGTGCCATCAGTGGGGACAGGACGGAGCCCCAGCATTTT. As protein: CAISGDRTEPQHF.

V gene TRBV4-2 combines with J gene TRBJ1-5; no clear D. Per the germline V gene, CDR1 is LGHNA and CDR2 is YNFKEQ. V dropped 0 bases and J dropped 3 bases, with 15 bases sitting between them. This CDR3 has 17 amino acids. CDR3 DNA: TGTGCCAGCAGCCAAGAGATTCCGTCCGTTCTCAATCAGCCCCAGCATTTT. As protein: CASSQEIPSVLNQPQHF.